Listed here are 21 T cell receptor beta chains from one sample, sequenced in a study of shared clonotypes between healthy human individuals. The assay was immunoSEQ multiplex PCR, and TCRdb's table has in-frame clones only and misses some. Among around 330,000 clones listed, less than 85% were seen once. The source material was memory CD4+ T cells sorted from blood. Subset described: CD45RA-negative fraction. Receptor source: a man aged 25 to 45 in good health.

This clone appeared once. The chain recombines TRBV2 with TRBJ2-5; the D gene is possibly TRBD1 (5 bases). The CDR3 loop spans 17 amino acids. Trimming removed 2 bases from V and 8 bases from J, with 24 bases in between. Germline V gene lookup returns CDR1 SNHLY and CDR2 FYNNEI. The CDR3 nucleotides are TGTGCCAGCAGTGAATGGGGCCACAGGAACTCCAAGAACACCCAGTACTTC. Encoded protein: CASSEWGHRNSKNTQYF.

J is TRBJ2-1 and V is TRBV20-1, with D possibly matching TRBD2 (6 bases). CDR3 length: 10 amino acids. CDR1 is DFQATT, CDR2 SNEGSKA, per germline (reference sequence). Deletions cut 6 bases from V and 9 bases from J, with 9 bases between. The CDR3 region has the DNA TGCAGTGCACAGACTAGTGAGCAGTTCTTC. This gives the protein CSAQTSEQFF.

This clone was seen once. The chain employs TRBV2 and TRBJ2-2, with D perhaps matching TRBD2 (6 bases). The germline V gene has CDR1 SNHLY and CDR2 FYNNEI. CDR3 length: 13 residues. V lost 6 bases, J lost 5 bases, and 10 bases lay in between. The DNA of the CDR3 is TGTGCCAGCAGGCGGGACTTAACCGGGGAGCTGTTTTTT. This translates into CASRRDLTGELFF.

This chain uses TRBV5-1 with TRBJ2-2; 9 positions agree with TRBD1. The CDR3 sequence is 16 residues long. The germline V gene encodes CDR1 SGHRS and CDR2 YFSETQ. V was pared by 0 bases and J by 7 bases, with 7 bases of the junction left unmatched. The CDR3 loop is CASSLEGTGMSGELFF. The CDR3 DNA sequence: TGCGCCAGCAGCTTGGAGGGGACAGGGATGAGCGGGGAGCTGTTTTTT.

The chain links TRBV7-9 to TRBJ2-7; D assignment may be TRBD1 or TRBD2 (7 bases each). Germline CDR1 SEHNR, CDR2 FQNEAQ (reference sequence). The CDR3 has 15 amino acids. V gave up 3 bases and J gave up 6 bases, with 18 bases separating them. CDR3 coding DNA: TGTGCCAGCAGCTTCAAGGCAGGGGGGGTATCCGAGCAGTACTTC. Translated: CASSFKAGGVSEQYF.

The chain has TRBV5-1 and TRBJ2-2; a possible D gene is TRBD2 (5 bases). The CDR3 loop spans 16 amino acids. V lost 1 base and J 0 bases, leaving 10 bases between the germline ends. Germline values: CDR1 SGHRS, CDR2 YFSETQ. The CDR3 coding sequence is TGCGCCAGCAGCTTGTACGGGAACTCGAACACCGGGGAGCTGTTTTTT. Translation gives CASSLYGNSNTGELFF. Supplemented by reference TRBV5-1 and TRBJ2-2, the full variable domain reads KAGVTQTPRYLIKTRGQQVTLSCSPISGHRSVSWYQQTPGQGLQFLFEYFSETQRNKGNFPGRFSGRQFSNSRSEMNVSTLELGDSALYLCASSLYGNSNTGELFFGEGSRLTVL.

The rearrangement links TRBV7-3 to TRBJ1-1; D unresolved. The CDR3 loop spans 13 amino acids. CDR1 is SGHTA, CDR2 FQGTGA, per germline. Trimming stripped 4 bases from V and 5 bases from J, with 11 bases between. As DNA, the CDR3 is TGTGCCAGCAGCTCCCGAAGGGAAACTGAAGCTTTCTTT. This encodes CASSSRRETEAFF.

The V call is TRBV5-5, the J call TRBJ2-7; D uncertain. This CDR3 contains 14 residues. Germline CDR1 SGHKS, CDR2 YYEKEE (reference sequence). Between the trimmed V and J ends, which lost 3 bases and 5 bases, there was a span of 15 bases. The CDR3 sequence is CASSSLFFSDEQYF. For the CDR3, the DNA is TGTGCCAGCAGCTCCCTGTTTTTTTCGGACGAGCAGTACTTC. The whole variable domain, filled in from reference TRBV5-5 and TRBJ2-7, reads DAGVTQSPTHLIKTRGQQVTLRCSPISGHKSVSWYQQVLGQGPQFIFQYYEKEERGRGNFPDRFSARQFPNYSSELNVNALLLGDSALYLCASSSLFFSDEQYFGPGTRLTVT.

V usage is TRBV2 and J usage is TRBJ1-1; D possibly corresponds to TRBD1 (5 bases). This CDR3 spans 12 amino acids. The V gene's germline CDR1 is SNHLY and CDR2 FYNNEI. CDR3 coding DNA: TGTGCGACCGGACAATTGAACACTGAAGCTTTCTTT. This sequence encodes CATGQLNTEAFF.

The chain couples TRBV5-5 to TRBJ2-2, with no clear D. The CDR3 is 14 residues long. Germline V gives CDR1 SGHKS, CDR2 YYEKEE (reference sequence). V gave up 4 bases and J gave up 1 base, with 8 bases separating them. The CDR3 coding sequence is TGTGCCAGCAGCATGGGCGTGAACACCGGGGAGCTGTTTTTT. Encoded protein: CASSMGVNTGELFF.

The chain is built from TRBV18 and TRBJ2-7, with TRBD2 as a possible D gene (7 bases). The CDR3 has 18 residues. The germline V gene has CDR1 KGHSH and CDR2 LQKENI. V was pared by 2 bases and J by 0 bases, with 20 bases between. As DNA, the CDR3 is TGTGCCAGCTCACCAAGGACCCAACAGGGACTAATCTCCTACGAGCAGTACTTC. It translates to CASSPRTQQGLISYEQYF.

The CDR3 nucleotides are TGTGCCTGGAGTAGAGGACTCTCCACCGGGGAGCTGTTTTTT. Residues: CAWSRGLSTGELFF. The V call is TRBV30, the J call TRBJ2-2, with a weak D call TRBD2 (5 bases). This CDR3 is built from 14 residues. Germline CDR1 is GTSNPN and CDR2 is SVGIG (reference sequence). Trimming stripped 2 bases from V and 4 bases from J, with 11 bases between.

This clone has just one count. J is TRBJ2-7 and V is TRBV29-1, with D perhaps matching TRBD2 (6 bases). The CDR3 spans 11 residues. Germline CDR1 is SQVTM and CDR2 is ANQGSEA. Trimming pared 7 bases from V and 6 bases from J, leaving 13 bases between. CDR3 nucleotides: TGCAGCGGAAGGCGGGGTGGCGAGCAGTACTTC. This translates into CSGRRGGEQYF.

The chain has TRBV6-1 and TRBJ2-7; no firm D call. Trimming removed 1 base at V and 7 bases at J, with 5 bases between. CDR3 length equals 11 residues. Looked up from germline, CDR1 is MNHNS and CDR2 is SASEGT. The CDR3 region is CASSEVGEQYF. In nucleotides, the CDR3 is TGTGCCAGCAGTGAAGTTGGTGAGCAGTACTTC.

The chain is built from TRBV10-2 and TRBJ2-1; 13 bases are shared with TRBD2. V trimming: 6 bases; J trimming: 4 bases; junction bases outside the gene matches: 9. This CDR3 region has 17 residues. Germline CDR1 and CDR2: WSHSY and SAAADI. The CDR3 reads CASSRLAGGVSYNEQFF. DNA of the CDR3: TGCGCCAGCAGCAGACTAGCGGGAGGCGTCTCATACAATGAGCAGTTCTTC.

This chain connects TRBV14 to TRBJ2-1; 12 bases agree with TRBD2. The length of the CDR3 is 15 residues. Looked up from germline, CDR1 is SGHDN and CDR2 is FVKESK. V was clipped by 4 bases and J by 15 bases; unmatched bases: 13. In nucleotides, the CDR3 is TGTGCCAGCAGCCCGGGACTAGCGGGTGAACGGGCAAGGTTCTTC. Translated, it gives CASSPGLAGERARFF.

The rearrangement links TRBV4-1 to TRBJ2-4, with 8 bases that match TRBD1. This CDR3 region has 14 residues. Germline V lookup: CDR1 MGHRA, CDR2 YSYEKL. V lost 0 bases, J lost 8 bases, and 3 bases stayed unmatched. CDR3 DNA: TGCGCCAGCAGCCAAGAAGGACAGGGCCACATTCAGTACTTC. It specifies CASSQEGQGHIQYF.

A single count supports this clone. The CDR3 here is CASSQAWTSGGYEQYF. Here the CDR3 DNA reads TGCGCCAGCAGCCAAGCATGGACTAGCGGGGGTTACGAGCAGTACTTC. The chain combines TRBV4-1 with TRBJ2-7; TRBD2 matches 13 bases. The germline gives CDR1 MGHRA, CDR2 YSYEKL. V lost 1 base to trimming and J lost 4 bases; unmatched junction nucleotides: 4. The CDR3 spans 16 residues.

This clone has only a few counts. A read error may account for a junction end that differs from germline. The chain uses TRBV6-4 and TRBJ2-1; TRBD1 matches 7 bases. The CDR3 spans 13 residues. CDR1 and CDR2 from the germline V gene are MRHNA and SNTAGT. CDR3: CASSASLQGSVVF. The DNA for the CDR3 is TGTGCCAGCAGTGCTTCCCTACAGGGGAGTGTGGTCTTC.

The V gene is TRBV4-1, the J gene TRBJ1-4; D gene unclear. The CDR3 sequence is 12 residues long. Trimming pared 4 bases from V and 5 bases from J, leaving 5 bases between. In germline, CDR1 is MGHRA, CDR2 YSYEKL. The CDR3 loop is CASSPRNEKLFF. The CDR3 coding sequence is TGCGCCAGCAGCCCAAGGAATGAAAAACTGTTTTTT.

This chain uses TRBV7-2 with TRBJ1-2, with a possible D match to TRBD1 (5 bases). Trimming removed 2 bases from V and 2 bases from J, with 9 bases in between. The CDR3 spans 14 residues. The germline gives CDR1 SGHTA, CDR2 FQGNSA. DNA for the CDR3: TGTGCCAGCAGCTTATGGGACGGGAACTATGGCTACACCTTC. This sequence encodes CASSLWDGNYGYTF.